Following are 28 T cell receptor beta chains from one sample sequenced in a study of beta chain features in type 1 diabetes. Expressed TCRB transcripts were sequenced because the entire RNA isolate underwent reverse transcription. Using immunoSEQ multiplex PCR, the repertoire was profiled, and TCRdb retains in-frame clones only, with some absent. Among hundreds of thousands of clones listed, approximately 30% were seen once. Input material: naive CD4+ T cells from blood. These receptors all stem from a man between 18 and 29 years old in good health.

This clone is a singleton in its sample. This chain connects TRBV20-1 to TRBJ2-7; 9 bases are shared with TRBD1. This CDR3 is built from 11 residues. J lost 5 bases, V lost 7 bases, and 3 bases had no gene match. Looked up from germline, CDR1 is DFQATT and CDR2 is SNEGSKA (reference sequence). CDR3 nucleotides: TGCAGTGAACAGGGGGCGCACGAGCAGTACTTC. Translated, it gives CSEQGAHEQYF.

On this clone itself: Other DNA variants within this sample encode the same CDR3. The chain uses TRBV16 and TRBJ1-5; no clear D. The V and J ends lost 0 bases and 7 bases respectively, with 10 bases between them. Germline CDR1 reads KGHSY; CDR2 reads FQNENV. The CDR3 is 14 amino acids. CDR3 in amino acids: CASSQSAGNQPQHF. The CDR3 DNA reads TGTGCCAGCAGCCAATCTGCGGGGAACCAGCCCCAGCATTTT.

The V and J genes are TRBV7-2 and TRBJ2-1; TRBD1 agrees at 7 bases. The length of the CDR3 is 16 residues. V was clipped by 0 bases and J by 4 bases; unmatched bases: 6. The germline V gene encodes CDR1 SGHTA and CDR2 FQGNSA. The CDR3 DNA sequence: TGTGCCAGCAGCTTAGCGTCGACAGGGACGTACAATGAGCAGTTCTTC. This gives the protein CASSLASTGTYNEQFF.

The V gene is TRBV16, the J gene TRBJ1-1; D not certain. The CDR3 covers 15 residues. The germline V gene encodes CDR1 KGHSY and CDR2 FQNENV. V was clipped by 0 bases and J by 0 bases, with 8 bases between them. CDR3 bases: TGTGCCAGCAGCCAATCGGTCAGCCTGAACACTGAAGCTTTCTTT. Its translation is CASSQSVSLNTEAFF.

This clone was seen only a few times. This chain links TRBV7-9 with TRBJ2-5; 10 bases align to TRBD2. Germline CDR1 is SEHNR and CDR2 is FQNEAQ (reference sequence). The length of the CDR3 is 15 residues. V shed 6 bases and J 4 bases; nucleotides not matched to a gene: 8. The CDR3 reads CASRVASGRIETQYF. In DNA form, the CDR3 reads TGTGCCAGCAGGGTGGCTAGCGGGAGAATAGAGACCCAGTACTTC. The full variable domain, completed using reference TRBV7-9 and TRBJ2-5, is DTGVSQNPRHKITKRGQNVTFRCDPISEHNRLYWYRQTLGQGPEFLTYFQNEAQLEKSRLLSDRFSAERPKGSFSTLEIQRTEQGDSAMYLCASRVASGRIETQYFGPGTRLLVL.

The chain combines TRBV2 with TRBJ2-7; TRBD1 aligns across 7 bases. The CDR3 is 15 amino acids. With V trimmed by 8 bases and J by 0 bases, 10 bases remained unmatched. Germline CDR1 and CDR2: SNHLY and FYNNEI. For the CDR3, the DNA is TGTGCCAGCTGCAGGGGGACGGGGAGCTCCTACGAGCAGTACTTC. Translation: CASCRGTGSSYEQYF.

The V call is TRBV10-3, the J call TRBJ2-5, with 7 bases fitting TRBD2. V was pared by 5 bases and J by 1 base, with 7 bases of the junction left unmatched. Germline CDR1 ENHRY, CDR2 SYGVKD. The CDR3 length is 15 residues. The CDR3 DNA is TGTGCCATCAGTCCCTTGGCTAGCGGCCAAGAGACCCAGTACTTC. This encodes CAISPLASGQETQYF.

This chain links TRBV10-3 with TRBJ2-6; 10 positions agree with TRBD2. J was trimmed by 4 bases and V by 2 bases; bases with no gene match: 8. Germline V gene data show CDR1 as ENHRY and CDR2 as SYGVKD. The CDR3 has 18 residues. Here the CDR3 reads CAISEGLAGVSGANVLTF. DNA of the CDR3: TGTGCCATCAGTGAGGGGCTAGCGGGAGTCTCCGGGGCCAACGTCCTGACTTTC.

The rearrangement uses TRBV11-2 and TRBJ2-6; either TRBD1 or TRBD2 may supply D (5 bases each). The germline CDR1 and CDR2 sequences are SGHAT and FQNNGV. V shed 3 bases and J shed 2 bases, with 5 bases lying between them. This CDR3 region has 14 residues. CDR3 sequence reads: CASSLGAGANVLTF. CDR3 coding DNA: TGTGCCAGCAGCTTGGGGGCTGGGGCCAACGTCCTGACTTTC.

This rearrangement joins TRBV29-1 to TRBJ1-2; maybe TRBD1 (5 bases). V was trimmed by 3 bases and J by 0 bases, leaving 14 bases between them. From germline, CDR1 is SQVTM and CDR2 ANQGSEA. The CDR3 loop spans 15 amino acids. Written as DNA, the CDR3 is TGCAGCGTTGATTCGGGACGGATCACTAACTATGGCTACACCTTC. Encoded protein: CSVDSGRITNYGYTF.

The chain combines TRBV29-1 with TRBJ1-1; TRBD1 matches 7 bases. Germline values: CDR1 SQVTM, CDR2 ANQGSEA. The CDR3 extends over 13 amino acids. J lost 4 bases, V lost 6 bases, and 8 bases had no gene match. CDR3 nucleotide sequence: TGCAGCGTCGTAGACAGGGCTTCCACTGAAGCTTTCTTT. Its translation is CSVVDRASTEAFF.

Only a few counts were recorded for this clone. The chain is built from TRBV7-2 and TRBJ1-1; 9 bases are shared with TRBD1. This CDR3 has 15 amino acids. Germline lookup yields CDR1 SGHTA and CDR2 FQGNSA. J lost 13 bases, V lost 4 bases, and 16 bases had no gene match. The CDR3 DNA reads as TGTGCCAGCAGCTCGGAAGGACAGGGGTTCGCGATTGGTTTCTTT. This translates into CASSSEGQGFAIGFF.

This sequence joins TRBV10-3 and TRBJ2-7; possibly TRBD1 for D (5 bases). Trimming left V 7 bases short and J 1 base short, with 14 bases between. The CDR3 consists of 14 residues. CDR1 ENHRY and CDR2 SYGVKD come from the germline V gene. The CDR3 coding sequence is TGTGCCATCAATTCCCCAGGGATTTCCTACGAGCAGTACTTC. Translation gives CAINSPGISYEQYF.

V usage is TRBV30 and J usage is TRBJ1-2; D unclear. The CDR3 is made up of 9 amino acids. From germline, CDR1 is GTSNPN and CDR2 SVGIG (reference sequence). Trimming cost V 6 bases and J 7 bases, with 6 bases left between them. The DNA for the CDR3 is TGTGCCTGCCACCTTGGCTACACCTTC. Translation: CACHLGYTF.

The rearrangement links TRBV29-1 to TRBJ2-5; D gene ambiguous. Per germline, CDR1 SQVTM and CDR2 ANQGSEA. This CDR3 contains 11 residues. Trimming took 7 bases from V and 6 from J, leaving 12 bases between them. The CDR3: CSGGPVQTQYF. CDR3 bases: TGCAGCGGTGGCCCCGTTCAGACCCAGTACTTC.

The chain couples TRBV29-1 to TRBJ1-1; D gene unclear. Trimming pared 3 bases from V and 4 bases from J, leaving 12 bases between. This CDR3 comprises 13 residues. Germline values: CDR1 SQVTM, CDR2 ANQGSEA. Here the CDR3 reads CSVDINIATEAFF. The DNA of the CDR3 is TGCAGCGTTGACATAAATATAGCCACTGAAGCTTTCTTT.

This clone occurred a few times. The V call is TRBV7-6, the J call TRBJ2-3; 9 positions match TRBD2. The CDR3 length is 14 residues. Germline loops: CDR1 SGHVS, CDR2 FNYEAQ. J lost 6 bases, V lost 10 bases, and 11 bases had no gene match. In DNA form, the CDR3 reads TGTGCCATTGGAGGGGGACTAGCATCCGATACGCAGTATTTT. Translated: CAIGGGLASDTQYF.

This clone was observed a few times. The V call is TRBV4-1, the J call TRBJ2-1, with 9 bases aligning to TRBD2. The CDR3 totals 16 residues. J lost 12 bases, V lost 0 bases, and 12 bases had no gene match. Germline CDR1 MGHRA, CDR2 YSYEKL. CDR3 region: CASSQEQGLALYGQFF. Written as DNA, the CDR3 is TGCGCCAGCAGCCAAGAACAAGGACTAGCGCTCTACGGGCAGTTCTTC.

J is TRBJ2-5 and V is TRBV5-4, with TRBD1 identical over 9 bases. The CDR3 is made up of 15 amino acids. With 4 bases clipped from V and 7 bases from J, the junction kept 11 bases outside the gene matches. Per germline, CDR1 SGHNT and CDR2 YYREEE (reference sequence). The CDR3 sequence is CASSRPSGQGGTQYF. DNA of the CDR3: TGTGCCAGCAGCCGACCTTCGGGACAGGGAGGGACCCAGTACTTC.

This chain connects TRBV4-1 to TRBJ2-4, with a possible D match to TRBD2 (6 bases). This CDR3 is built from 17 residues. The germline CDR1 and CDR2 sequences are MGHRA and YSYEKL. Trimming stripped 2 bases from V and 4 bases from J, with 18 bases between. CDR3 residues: CASSQRPGVPTKNIQYF. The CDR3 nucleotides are TGCGCCAGCAGCCAACGTCCGGGGGTACCCACAAAAAACATTCAGTACTTC.

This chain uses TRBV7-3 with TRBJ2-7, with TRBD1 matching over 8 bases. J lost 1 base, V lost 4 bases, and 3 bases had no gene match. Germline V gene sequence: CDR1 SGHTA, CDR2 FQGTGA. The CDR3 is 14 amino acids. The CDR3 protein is CASSSTGASYEQYF. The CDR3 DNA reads TGTGCCAGCAGCTCGACAGGGGCGTCCTACGAGCAGTACTTC. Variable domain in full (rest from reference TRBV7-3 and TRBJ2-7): GAGVSQTPSNKVTEKGKYVELRCDPISGHTALYWYRQSLGQGPEFLIYFQGTGAADDSGLPNDRFFAVRPEGSVSTLKIQRTERGDSAVYLCASSSTGASYEQYFGPGTRLTVT.

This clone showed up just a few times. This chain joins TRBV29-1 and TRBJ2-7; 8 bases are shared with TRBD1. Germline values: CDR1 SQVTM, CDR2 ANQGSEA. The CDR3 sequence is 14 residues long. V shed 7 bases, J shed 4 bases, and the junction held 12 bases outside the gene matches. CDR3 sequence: CSGRDGGQGYEQYF. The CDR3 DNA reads TGCAGCGGCCGAGACGGTGGACAGGGTTACGAGCAGTACTTC.

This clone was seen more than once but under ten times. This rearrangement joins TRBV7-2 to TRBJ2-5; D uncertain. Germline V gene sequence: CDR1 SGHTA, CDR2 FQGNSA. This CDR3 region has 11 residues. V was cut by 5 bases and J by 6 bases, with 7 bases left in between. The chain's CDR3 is CASSPQKTQYF. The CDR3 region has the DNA TGTGCCAGCAGCCCCCAGAAGACCCAGTACTTC. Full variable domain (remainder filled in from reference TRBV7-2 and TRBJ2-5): GAGVSQSPSNKVTEKGKDVELRCDPISGHTALYWYRQSLGQGLEFLIYFQGNSAPDKSGLPSDRFSAERTGGSVSTLTIQRTQQEDSAVYLCASSPQKTQYFGPGTRLLVL.

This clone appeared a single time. CDR3 loop: CASRGTDLNQPQHF. CDR3 nucleotides: TGTGCCAGCAGAGGGACCGACCTGAATCAGCCCCAGCATTTT. This sequence joins TRBV4-2 and TRBJ1-5; tentatively, D is TRBD1 (5 bases). This CDR3 spans 14 amino acids. Germline loops: CDR1 LGHNA, CDR2 YNFKEQ. Trimming pared 6 bases from V and 4 bases from J, leaving 13 bases between.

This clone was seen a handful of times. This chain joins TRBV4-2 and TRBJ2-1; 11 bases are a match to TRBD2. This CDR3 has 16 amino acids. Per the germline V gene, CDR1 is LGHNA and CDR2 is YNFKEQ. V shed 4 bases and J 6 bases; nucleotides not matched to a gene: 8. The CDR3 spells CASSRPLAGGGNEQFF. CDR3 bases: TGTGCCAGCAGCCGGCCCCTAGCGGGAGGTGGCAATGAGCAGTTCTTC.

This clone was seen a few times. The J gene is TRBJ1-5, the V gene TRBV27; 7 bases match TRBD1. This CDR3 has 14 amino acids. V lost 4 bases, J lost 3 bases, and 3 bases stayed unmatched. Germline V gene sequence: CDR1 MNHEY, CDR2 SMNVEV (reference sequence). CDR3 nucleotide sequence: TGTGCCAGCAGTTCTACAGGGGACAATCAGCCCCAGCATTTT. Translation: CASSSTGDNQPQHF.

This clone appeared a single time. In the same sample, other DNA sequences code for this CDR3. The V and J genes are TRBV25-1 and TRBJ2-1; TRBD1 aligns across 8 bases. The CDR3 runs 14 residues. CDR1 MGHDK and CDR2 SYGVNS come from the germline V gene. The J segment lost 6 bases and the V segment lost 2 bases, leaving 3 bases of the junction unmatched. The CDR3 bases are TGTGCCAGCAGTGAACCAGGGGGCGGCAATGAGCAGTTCTTC. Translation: CASSEPGGGNEQFF.

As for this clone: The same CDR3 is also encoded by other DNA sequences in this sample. CDR3 DNA: TGTGCCAGCAGCGTAGGCGGGAGTGTCTACAATGAGCAGTTCTTC. Amino acid sequence: CASSVGGSVYNEQFF. The rearrangement links TRBV9 to TRBJ2-1, with 7 bases that match TRBD2. V lost 0 bases and J lost 3; bases outside the gene matches: 3. The germline V gene encodes CDR1 SGDLS and CDR2 YYNGEE. The CDR3 runs to 15 residues. Full variable domain (remainder filled in from reference TRBV9 and TRBJ2-1): DSGVTQTPKHLITATGQRVTLRCSPRSGDLSVYWYQQSLDQGLQFLIQYYNGEERAKGNILERFSAQQFPDLHSELNLSSLELGDSALYFCASSVGGSVYNEQFFGPGTRLTVL.